Below, 16 T cell receptor beta chains from the same sample are listed, as sequenced in a study of regulatory T cells in long-lasting Graves disease. Time point specified: persistent/refractory GD, antithyroid drugs over 5 years with positive TRAb. Following extraction of RNA from PBMCs, that RNA was used to make the TCR library. Construction of TCR beta libraries relied on iRepertoire HTBI primers and on Arm-PCR targeting CDR3 regions. TCRdb ran MiXCR on the multiplex PCR reads and lists one entry per CDR3 protein. Of some 470,000 distinct CDR3 sequences detected, under 25% appear once; the ten largest clones hold over 6%. The source material was peripheral blood mononuclear cells (PBMCs), sampled when the disease was refractory, from a patient treated with antithyroid drugs. The receptors here all came from a female donor with Graves disease.

As regards this clonotype: A much larger clone is a single base away; this may be a read error. CDR3 DNA sequence: TGTGCCAGCAGCCCTACAGGGAGCACTGAAGCTTTCTTT. Residues: CASSPTGSTEAFF. The genes are TRBV5-5 and TRBJ1-1, with a possible D match to TRBD1 (6 bases). This CDR3 is 13 amino acids long. Deletions cut 4 bases from V and 4 bases from J, with 11 bases between. CDR1 and CDR2 (germline): SGHKS, YYEKEE (reference sequence).

J is TRBJ1-2 and V is TRBV20-1; D ambiguous. CDR1 is DFQATT, CDR2 SNEGSKA, per germline (reference sequence). The CDR3 is 15 amino acids. Between the trimmed V and J ends, which lost 0 bases and 0 bases, there was a span of 11 bases. The CDR3 nucleotides are TGCAGTGCTAGAGATGCAACAGAGTCTAACTATGGCTACACCTTC. Its protein is CSARDATESNYGYTF.

This clonotype was observed a few times. The chain couples TRBV12-3 or TRBV12-4 to TRBJ1-3; 8 bases are a match to TRBD1. The CDR3 extends over 14 amino acids. V trimming: 6 bases; J trimming: 6 bases; junction bases outside the gene matches: 7. CDR3 protein: CASRPDRAINTIYF. The CDR3 DNA follows: TGTGCCAGCAGACCGGACAGGGCTATAAACACCATATATTTT.

V usage is TRBV5-1 and J usage is TRBJ1-2, with D possibly being TRBD1 (6 bases). The germline V and J ends were trimmed by 4 bases and 8 bases, with 12 bases remaining between them. The CDR3 length is 12 residues. Per germline, CDR1 SGHRS and CDR2 YFSETQ. The CDR3 reads CASSEVQGGYTF. The DNA for the CDR3 is TGCGCCAGCAGCGAAGTACAGGGAGGCTACACCTTC. The variable domain in full, completed from reference TRBV5-1 and TRBJ1-2, reads KAGVTQTPRYLIKTRGQQVTLSCSPISGHRSVSWYQQTPGQGLQFLFEYFSETQRNKGNFPGRFSGRQFSNSRSEMNVSTLELGDSALYLCASSEVQGGYTFGSGTRLTVV.

This clonotype was detected many times. The rearrangement joins TRBV12-3 or TRBV12-4 to TRBJ1-4, with D hard to call. Deletions cut 5 bases from V and 1 base from J, with 11 bases between. This CDR3 is 15 amino acids long. The CDR3 nucleotides read TGTGCCAGCAGTGCGACGACTGGAACTAATGAAAAACTGTTTTTT. This sequence encodes CASSATTGTNEKLFF.

The table lists this clonotype with many counts. The chain has TRBV28 and TRBJ1-6; the D gene is possibly TRBD1 (6 bases). The V end was cut by 3 bases, the J end by 5 bases, with 8 bases between. This CDR3 is built from 14 residues. Germline values: CDR1 MDHEN, CDR2 SYDVKM. The CDR3 reads CASSFGQNNSPLHF. CDR3 in DNA: TGTGCCAGCAGTTTCGGACAGAATAATTCACCCCTCCACTTT. Based on the CDR3 plus reference TRBV28 and TRBJ1-6, the full variable domain is DVKVTQSSRYLVKRTGEKVFLECVQDMDHENMFWYRQDPGLGLRLIYFSYDVKMKEKGDIPEGYSVSREKKERFSLILESASTNQTSMYLCASSFGQNNSPLHFGNGTRLTVT.

This clonotype was observed at least ten times. V usage is TRBV29-1 and J usage is TRBJ1-1; 7 bases are a match to TRBD1. The V segment lost 7 bases and the J segment 0 bases; nucleotides outside the gene matches: 2. The CDR3 runs 12 residues. CDR1 SQVTM and CDR2 ANQGSEA come from the germline V gene. In DNA, the CDR3 is TGCAGCGGAAGGGGGCTGAACACTGAAGCTTTCTTT. Its translation: CSGRGLNTEAFF.

On this clonotype: Compared with germline, one end of the junction differs, possibly owing to a read error. CDR3 DNA: TGTGCCGGCAGCTCGCCGGAAGGTCCCTCTGGAAACACCATATATTTT. Protein product: CAGSSPEGPSGNTIYF. V and J are TRBV13 and TRBJ1-3; D unresolved. Germline values: CDR1 PRHDT, CDR2 FYEKMQ (reference sequence). CDR3 length: 16 amino acids. Looking up the rest from reference TRBV13 and TRBJ1-3 gives the full variable domain: AAGVIQSPRHLIKEKRETATLKCYPIPRHDTVYWYQQGPGQDPQFLISFYEKMQSDKGSIPDRFSAQQFSDYHSELNMSSLELGDSALYFCAGSSPEGPSGNTIYFGEGSWLTVV.

This clonotype has a count of ten or more. The rearrangement links TRBV6-2 or TRBV6-3 to TRBJ2-7; D is unresolved. Germline assignment: CDR1 MNHEY and CDR2 SVGEGT. The CDR3 covers 15 residues. The V end was cut by 3 bases, the J end by 6 bases, with 18 bases between. The CDR3 region has the DNA TGTGCCAGCAGTTATCGATCGAGCTCCCCGGGCGAGCAGTACTTC. Translation gives CASSYRSSSPGEQYF.

This clonotype appeared many times. The chain has TRBV5-1 and TRBJ1-1; D not resolved. Germline V lookup: CDR1 SGHRS, CDR2 YFSETQ. CDR3 length: 15 residues. Trimming removed 5 bases from V and 0 bases from J, with 14 bases in between. The CDR3 region has the DNA TGCGCCAGCAGGGTACAGCACTCCATGAACACTGAAGCTTTCTTT. Translating gives CASRVQHSMNTEAFF.

This clonotype was seen repeatedly, ten times or more. CDR3 loop: CSARRGQGRLGYGYTF. CDR3 DNA sequence: TGCAGTGCTAGACGAGGACAGGGCCGACTTGGCTATGGCTACACCTTC. The chain is built from TRBV20-1 and TRBJ1-2, with 8 bases lining up with TRBD1. The CDR3 length is 16 residues. Unmatched junction bases numbered 12, after V lost 2 bases and J lost 4 bases. CDR1 and CDR2 (germline): DFQATT, SNEGSKA (reference sequence).

The table lists this clonotype with many counts. The gene calls are TRBV12-3 or TRBV12-4 and TRBJ1-2; possibly TRBD1 for D (5 bases). This CDR3 comprises 12 residues. Deletions cut 6 bases from V and 6 bases from J, with 11 bases between. In DNA form, the CDR3 reads TGTGCCAGCAGCCCCACAGGCCATGGCTACACCTTC. It yields the protein CASSPTGHGYTF.

In this sample, this clonotype turned up a few times. This chain joins TRBV28 and TRBJ2-6; D not resolved. Deletions cut 5 bases from V and 1 base from J, with 6 bases between. Germline V gives CDR1 MDHEN, CDR2 SYDVKM. The CDR3 extends over 14 amino acids. The CDR3 nucleotides are TGTGCCAGCAGTCCCATTTCTGGGGCCAACGTCCTGACTTTC. This encodes CASSPISGANVLTF. Full variable domain (rest looked up from reference TRBV28 and TRBJ2-6): DVKVTQSSRYLVKRTGEKVFLECVQDMDHENMFWYRQDPGLGLRLIYFSYDVKMKEKGDIPEGYSVSREKKERFSLILESASTNQTSMYLCASSPISGANVLTFGAGSRLTVL.

This clonotype has ten or more counts. The genes are TRBV7-6 and TRBJ2-7; D could derive from TRBD1 or TRBD2 (6 bases each). V was clipped by 3 bases and J by 5 bases, with 17 bases between them. CDR1 SGHVS and CDR2 FNYEAQ come from the germline V gene. The CDR3 totals 15 residues. The CDR3 loop reads CASSFLTGGSNEQYF. The CDR3 region has the DNA TGTGCCAGCAGCTTCCTTACCGGGGGCAGCAACGAGCAGTACTTC.

This clonotype was counted many times. The rearrangement uses TRBV28 and TRBJ2-2, with 8 bases matching TRBD1. The CDR3 sequence is 16 residues long. Trimming took 4 bases from V and 1 from J; bases not matched to a gene: 5. Germline CDR1 MDHEN, CDR2 SYDVKM. Here the CDR3 DNA reads TGTGCCAGCAGTTCTCCGGGGACAGGGAACACCGGGGAGCTGTTTTTT. Translated: CASSSPGTGNTGELFF.

This clonotype was seen a few times. This sequence joins TRBV15 and TRBJ2-7; 11 bases are shared with TRBD2. The CDR3 is 19 amino acids. V lost 4 bases, J lost 1 base, and 15 bases stayed unmatched. CDR1 is LNHNV and CDR2 is YYDKDF in the germline V gene (reference sequence). In DNA, the CDR3 is TGTGCCACCAGCACATCAGGAGCTAGCGGGGGGCCCGGTTCCTACGAGCAGTACTTC. Translation: CATSTSGASGGPGSYEQYF.